This is a list of T cell receptor beta chains from one sample in a study of blood T cells in healthy people across ages. TCRdb ran MiXCR on the 5' RACE reads and lists one entry per CDR3 protein. The profile shows more than 1,400,000 distinct CDR3 sequences, around 39% of them singletons. The sequenced sample consisted of blood. The origin of the receptors is a woman aged 18 to 35 in good health. Both conserved end residues are part of each CDR3. D genes are given only for firm matches. Rows give clone size only sometimes, using once, few, many, or a class for an expanded clone.

J gene,D gene,clone size,V gene,CDR3 protein,CDR3 DNA
TRBJ2-7,TRBD2,NA,TRBV7-9,CASSYRVAGENEQYF,TGTGCCAGCAGCTACCGGGTAGCGGGAGAAAACGAGCAGTACTTC
TRBJ1-1,NA,few,TRBV12-5,CASGLVLSGQAGEAFF,TGTGCTAGTGGTTTGGTACTTAGTGGTCAGGCGGGTGAAGCTTTCTTT
TRBJ1-2,TRBD1,NA,TRBV28,CASSFPPGTGPYGYTF,TGTGCCAGCAGTTTTCCTCCCGGGACAGGGCCTTATGGCTACACCTTC
TRBJ2-5,NA,NA,TRBV20-1,CSAPKPGVLVETQYF,TGCAGTGCGCCCAAACCCGGTGTTTTGGTCGAGACCCAGTACTTC
TRBJ1-1,NA,few,TRBV18,CASSLIRGTEAFF,TGTGCCAGCTCCCTCATAAGGGGGACTGAAGCTTTCTTT
TRBJ1-5,TRBD1,NA,TRBV10-3,CAISSTGTDQHF,TGTGCCATCAGTTCGACCGGGACAGACCAGCATTTT
TRBJ2-7,NA,NA,TRBV28,CASSSTYSPGPWGYEQYF,TGTGCCAGCAGTTCGACATACTCCCCGGGCCCCTGGGGCTACGAGCAGTACTTC
TRBJ2-2,NA,NA,TRBV10-3,CAISESVGSGGELFF,TGTGCCATCAGTGAGTCGGTTGGAAGTGGCGGGGAGCTGTTTTTT
TRBJ1-2,NA,NA,TRBV18,CASSLNRAANYGYTF,TGTGCCAGCTCACTCAACAGGGCAGCTAACTATGGCTACACCTTC
TRBJ2-7,NA,few,TRBV19,CASSNQGAEQYF,TGTGCCAGTAGCAATCAGGGAGCCGAGCAGTACTTC
TRBJ1-1,TRBD1,NA,TRBV6-5,CASRSQGQGNAEAFF,TGTGCCAGCAGATCCCAGGGACAGGGGAATGCTGAAGCTTTCTTT
TRBJ2-5,NA,few,TRBV15,CATSRLGVETQYF,TGTGCCACCAGCAGACTAGGTGTCGAGACCCAGTACTTC
TRBJ1-1,TRBD1,NA,TRBV5-1,CASSSPGTGGGEAFF,TGCGCCAGCAGCTCCCCCGGGACAGGGGGCGGTGAAGCTTTCTTT
TRBJ2-1,NA,NA,TRBV24-1,CTTSDRGVASYNEQFF,TGTACCACCAGTGACCGCGGGGTGGCCTCCTACAATGAGCAGTTCTTC
TRBJ2-6,NA,NA,TRBV18,CASSPLKAGANVLTF,TGTGCCAGCTCACCACTGAAGGCTGGGGCCAACGTCCTGACTTTC
TRBJ1-1,NA,NA,TRBV25-1,CASTERGGNTEAFF,TGTGCCAGCACCGAACGAGGCGGGAACACTGAAGCTTTCTTT
TRBJ2-5,TRBD2,NA,TRBV20-1,CSASPGTSGETQYF,TGCAGTGCTAGCCCCGGGACTAGTGGAGAGACCCAGTACTTC
TRBJ1-4,NA,NA,TRBV28,CASSSRGGGYEKLFF,TGTGCCAGCAGTTCCCGCGGAGGGGGTTATGAAAAACTGTTTTTT
TRBJ2-1,NA,NA,TRBV7-8,CASSPHAREVGFF,TGTGCCAGCAGCCCCCACGCCCGCGAAGTGGGGTTCTTC
TRBJ2-1,TRBD2,NA,TRBV6-1,CASSTSLSGSGTYNEQFF,TGTGCCAGCAGTACGTCCCTTAGTGGTAGCGGGACCTACAATGAGCAGTTCTTC
TRBJ1-5,TRBD1,NA,TRBV20-1,CSARTGREPQHF,TGCAGTGCCAGGACAGGGCGGGAGCCCCAGCATTTT
TRBJ2-7,TRBD2,NA,TRBV4-1,CASSQDTAGGYEQYF,TGCGCCAGCAGCCAAGATACAGCGGGGGGGTACGAGCAGTACTTC
TRBJ2-7,TRBD2,NA,TRBV29-1,CSMGGTSGDNEQYF,TGCAGCATGGGGGGGACTAGCGGCGACAATGAGCAGTACTTC
TRBJ2-7,TRBD1,NA,TRBV10-3,CAISVLPILGQEPYEQYF,TGTGCCATCAGCGTCCTACCCATTTTGGGACAGGAGCCTTACGAGCAGTACTTC
TRBJ2-7,TRBD1,NA,TRBV10-3,CAITPGDRADEQYF,TGTGCCATCACCCCGGGGGACAGGGCCGACGAGCAGTACTTC
TRBJ2-7,NA,NA,TRBV4-1,CASSQSGNPYNEQYF,TGCGCCAGCAGCCAGTCCGGGAATCCCTACAATGAGCAGTACTTC
TRBJ2-7,TRBD2,NA,TRBV11-2,CASSPASGRGGSYEQYF,TGTGCCAGCAGCCCAGCTAGCGGGAGGGGGGGATCCTACGAGCAGTACTTC
TRBJ1-1,NA,NA,TRBV6-5,CASSSETYEAFF,TGTGCCAGCAGTTCGGAGACGTACGAAGCTTTCTTT
TRBJ2-3,TRBD2,few,TRBV20-1,CSARETSGRIGGTDTQYF,TGCAGTGCTAGAGAAACTAGCGGGAGGATAGGCGGCACAGATACGCAGTATTTT
TRBJ1-1,TRBD1,once,TRBV5-1,CTSGQGANTEAFF,TGCACCAGCGGACAGGGGGCGAACACTGAAGCTTTCTTT
TRBJ2-4,NA,once,TRBV5-1,CASSLPRWGAGNIQYF,TGCGCCAGCAGCTTGCCCCGGTGGGGGGCCGGGAACATTCAGTACTTC
TRBJ1-1,NA,NA,TRBV20-1,CSATTEAFF,TGCAGTGCTACTACGGAAGCTTTCTTT
TRBJ2-7,NA,many,TRBV7-9,CASSLVNYEQYF,TGCGCCAGCAGCTTGGTTAATTACGAGCAGTACTTC
TRBJ2-7,NA,NA,TRBV5-1,CASSQKPGGPIYNEQYF,TGCGCCAGCAGCCAAAAACCCGGGGGACCCATATACAATGAGCAGTACTTC
TRBJ1-1,NA,NA,TRBV20-1,CSALTTQRNTEAFF,TGCAGTGCCCTTACAACCCAGAGGAACACTGAAGCTTTCTTT
TRBJ2-7,TRBD2,NA,TRBV28,CASSPPGGISYEQYF,TGTGCCAGCAGTCCCCCGGGGGGGATCTCCTACGAGCAGTACTTC
TRBJ2-1,NA,NA,TRBV19,CASSSTAADPQFF,TGTGCCAGTAGTTCCACTGCGGCAGATCCGCAGTTCTTC